Listed here are 19 T cell receptor beta chains from one sample, sequenced in a study of shared T cell receptors in the human thymus. Repertoires were generated with immunoSEQ multiplex PCR, while TCRdb's copy carries only in-frame clones and drops some. The sample holds roughly 550,000 clones, roughly 74% seen once. The sample was also reused in another study, on human thymus T cells.

What was sequenced was thymocytes. All receptors come from a boy in the first two years of life with a congenital heart defect.

V and J are TRBV6-5 and TRBJ2-7; tentative D call: TRBD2 (5 bases). CDR3 length equals 15 residues. Trimming left V 6 bases short and J 3 bases short, with 18 bases between. CDR1 is MNHEY and CDR2 is SVGAGI in the germline V gene. The CDR3 reads CASRGMSGPYYEQYF. CDR3 nucleotide sequence: TGTGCCAGCAGGGGAATGAGCGGCCCTTACTACGAGCAGTACTTC.

This clone was found once. The rearrangement joins TRBV6-1 to TRBJ2-2; D might be TRBD1 (5 bases). Germline loops: CDR1 MNHNS, CDR2 SASEGT. The CDR3 totals 14 residues. The V end lost 5 bases, the J end lost 2 bases, and 9 bases lay between the germline ends. CDR3: CASSIGQNTGELFF. The CDR3, as DNA: TGTGCCAGCAGTATCGGACAAAACACCGGGGAGCTGTTTTTT.

The chain recombines TRBV5-1 with TRBJ2-7, with 7 bases fitting TRBD1. V shed 4 bases, J shed 4 bases, and the junction held 8 bases outside the gene matches. The CDR3 consists of 14 residues. The V gene's germline CDR1 is SGHRS and CDR2 YFSETQ. CDR3 region: CASSPGTELYEQYF. CDR3 nucleotide sequence: TGCGCCAGCAGCCCCGGGACAGAATTATACGAGCAGTACTTC.

The chain links TRBV11-1 to TRBJ2-1; 10 positions match TRBD1. The CDR3 totals 14 residues. The germline V gene has CDR1 SGHAT and CDR2 FQDESV (reference sequence). V was pared by 5 bases and J by 7 bases, with 5 bases of the junction left unmatched. As DNA, the CDR3 is TGTGCCAGCAGCCCCCGGACAGGGGGGAATGAGCAGTTCTTC. Amino acid sequence: CASSPRTGGNEQFF. Based on the CDR3 plus reference TRBV11-1 and TRBJ2-1, the full variable domain is EAEVAQSPRYKITEKSQAVAFWCDPISGHATLYWYRQILGQGPELLVQFQDESVVDDSQLPKDRFSAERLKGVDSTLKIQPAELGDSAMYLCASSPRTGGNEQFFGPGTRLTVL.

Concerning this clone itself: The same CDR3 is also encoded by other DNA sequences in this sample. The chain combines TRBV27 with TRBJ2-7; possibly TRBD1 for D (6 bases). Between the trimmed V and J ends, which lost 5 bases and 0 bases, there was a span of 11 bases. This CDR3 has 14 residues. From germline, CDR1 is MNHEY and CDR2 SMNVEV (reference sequence). DNA of the CDR3: TGTGCCAGCAGTCTACAGGGAAGCTCCTACGAGCAGTACTTC. This sequence encodes CASSLQGSSYEQYF.

The chain employs TRBV29-1 and TRBJ2-1, with D maybe TRBD1 (6 bases). V was clipped by 8 bases and J by 2 bases, with 13 bases between them. The CDR3 covers 13 residues. CDR1 SQVTM and CDR2 ANQGSEA come from the germline V gene. The CDR3 is CSIRDRPYNEQFF. The DNA of the CDR3 is TGCAGCATACGAGACAGGCCCTACAATGAGCAGTTCTTC.

The J gene is TRBJ2-7, the V gene TRBV11-2, with 13 positions matching TRBD2. Germline CDR1 SGHAT, CDR2 FQNNGV. The J segment lost 4 bases and the V segment lost 1 base, leaving 7 bases of the junction unmatched. The CDR3 contains 17 residues. The CDR3 DNA reads as TGTGCCAGCAGCTTAGGGACTAGCGGGAGCGGGTGGTACGAGCAGTACTTC. Amino acids: CASSLGTSGSGWYEQYF.

This chain connects TRBV7-2 to TRBJ2-7; D is possibly TRBD2 (6 bases). In germline, CDR1 is SGHTA, CDR2 FQGNSA. The CDR3 spans 13 residues. V gave up 3 bases and J gave up 5 bases, with 11 bases separating them. The CDR3 reads CASSFRREDEQYF. The CDR3 DNA reads as TGTGCCAGCAGCTTTCGGCGGGAAGACGAGCAGTACTTC.

The V call is TRBV27, the J call TRBJ1-2; TRBD1 aligns across 7 bases. The V gene's germline CDR1 is MNHEY and CDR2 SMNVEV (reference sequence). Unmatched junction bases numbered 10, after V lost 1 base and J lost 8 bases. The CDR3 contains 15 residues. The CDR3: CASSLYPRGRGGYTF. In nucleotides, the CDR3 is TGTGCCAGCAGTTTATACCCGAGGGGGCGAGGCGGCTACACCTTC.

V usage is TRBV7-9 and J usage is TRBJ1-2; D may be TRBD1 (5 bases). This CDR3 has 15 residues. V lost 2 bases and J 5 bases, leaving 15 bases between the germline ends. The germline gives CDR1 SEHNR, CDR2 FQNEAQ (reference sequence). CDR3 DNA: TGTGCCAGCAGCTTAAGCCCGACAGAGAGTTATGGCTACACCTTC. Its protein product is CASSLSPTESYGYTF.

The gene calls are TRBV5-8 and TRBJ2-3; TRBD2 is a possible D gene (5 bases). Germline CDR1 is SGHTS and CDR2 is YDEGEE. V gave up 4 bases and J gave up 2 bases, with 17 bases separating them. This CDR3 is 16 amino acids long. CDR3 amino acids: CASSPRWRYSTDTQYF. CDR3 DNA: TGTGCCAGCAGCCCTCGTTGGAGGTATTCCACAGATACGCAGTATTTT.

V and J are TRBV5-6 and TRBJ2-1; 9 nucleotides line up with TRBD2. V shed 3 bases and J 4 bases; nucleotides not matched to a gene: 14. Germline V gene data show CDR1 as SGHDT and CDR2 as YYEEEE. This CDR3 region has 18 residues. Here the CDR3 reads CASSSMEGPSGVYNEQFF. For the CDR3, the DNA is TGTGCCAGCAGCTCGATGGAGGGGCCTAGCGGGGTGTACAATGAGCAGTTCTTC. The full variable domain, completed using reference TRBV5-6 and TRBJ2-1, is DAGVTQSPTHLIKTRGQQVTLRCSPKSGHDTVSWYQQALGQGPQFIFQYYEEEERQRGNFPDRFSGHQFPNYSSELNVNALLLGDSALYLCASSSMEGPSGVYNEQFFGPGTRLTVL.

This clone was found a few times. J is TRBJ2-7 and V is TRBV5-1; 10 positions agree with TRBD1. In germline, CDR1 is SGHRS, CDR2 YFSETQ. The CDR3 loop spans 14 amino acids. With 4 bases clipped from V and 3 bases from J, the junction kept 4 bases outside the gene matches. Here the CDR3 reads CASSNRTGGYEQYF. The CDR3 DNA is TGCGCCAGCAGCAATCGGACAGGGGGCTACGAGCAGTACTTC. The whole variable domain, filled in from reference TRBV5-1 and TRBJ2-7, reads KAGVTQTPRYLIKTRGQQVTLSCSPISGHRSVSWYQQTPGQGLQFLFEYFSETQRNKGNFPGRFSGRQFSNSRSEMNVSTLELGDSALYLCASSNRTGGYEQYFGPGTRLTVT.

V gene TRBV11-3 combines with J gene TRBJ2-7; perhaps TRBD1 as D (6 bases). The CDR3 has 15 amino acids. CDR1 and CDR2 from the germline V gene are SGHNT and YENEEA. V was clipped by 1 base and J by 1 base, with 11 bases between them. The CDR3 DNA reads TGTGCCAGCAGCTTAGCCAGGACAGCTTCCTACGAGCAGTACTTC. Its protein product is CASSLARTASYEQYF.

This chain joins TRBV29-1 and TRBJ2-1, with TRBD2 matching 8 bases. The CDR3 contains 16 residues. V gave up 0 bases and J gave up 6 bases; unmatched junction bases: 10. The germline V gene encodes CDR1 SQVTM and CDR2 ANQGSEA. The CDR3 is CSVEEAIGGDSNEQFF. CDR3 coding DNA: TGCAGCGTTGAAGAGGCCATCGGGGGGGATAGCAATGAGCAGTTCTTC.

The chain links TRBV27 to TRBJ2-3, with 9 bases fitting TRBD1. The ends lost 8 bases at V and 2 bases at J; junction bases unmatched: 8. The CDR3 runs to 15 residues. Germline CDR1 is MNHEY and CDR2 is SMNVEV (reference sequence). The CDR3 DNA reads TGTGCCAGCTTAACAGGGGGCCTTAACACAGATACGCAGTATTTT. Protein sequence: CASLTGGLNTDTQYF.

The chain carries TRBV7-2 and TRBJ2-3, with 11 bases that match TRBD2. There are 16 residues in the CDR3. J gave up 1 base and V 5 bases, and 5 bases lay outside the gene matches. Looked up from germline, CDR1 is SGHTA and CDR2 is FQGNSA. CDR3 nucleotides: TGTGCCAGCAGCCCTCCACTAGCGGGAGGCACAGATACGCAGTATTTT. This translates into CASSPPLAGGTDTQYF.

The genes are TRBV28 and TRBJ2-7; TRBD1 agrees at 8 bases. The germline gives CDR1 MDHEN, CDR2 SYDVKM. The CDR3 sequence is 16 residues long. Germline trimming cut 6 bases from V and 1 base from J; bases unmatched to any gene: 11. This chain's CDR3 is CASSYPPTGASYEQYF. CDR3 coding DNA: TGTGCCAGCAGCTATCCCCCGACAGGGGCTTCCTACGAGCAGTACTTC.

The chain joins TRBV7-9 to TRBJ2-7; 7 bases line up with TRBD2. J gave up 3 bases and V 0 bases, and 5 bases lay outside the gene matches. This CDR3 is built from 15 residues. Germline V gene lookup returns CDR1 SEHNR and CDR2 FQNEAQ (reference sequence). CDR3 nucleotide sequence: TGTGCCAGCAGCTTAGCATCGAGGGACTACTACGAGCAGTACTTC. It yields the protein CASSLASRDYYEQYF. Looking up the rest from reference TRBV7-9 and TRBJ2-7 gives the full variable domain: DTGVSQNPRHKITKRGQNVTFRCDPISEHNRLYWYRQTLGQGPEFLTYFQNEAQLEKSRLLSDRFSAERPKGSFSTLEIQRTEQGDSAMYLCASSLASRDYYEQYFGPGTRLTVT.